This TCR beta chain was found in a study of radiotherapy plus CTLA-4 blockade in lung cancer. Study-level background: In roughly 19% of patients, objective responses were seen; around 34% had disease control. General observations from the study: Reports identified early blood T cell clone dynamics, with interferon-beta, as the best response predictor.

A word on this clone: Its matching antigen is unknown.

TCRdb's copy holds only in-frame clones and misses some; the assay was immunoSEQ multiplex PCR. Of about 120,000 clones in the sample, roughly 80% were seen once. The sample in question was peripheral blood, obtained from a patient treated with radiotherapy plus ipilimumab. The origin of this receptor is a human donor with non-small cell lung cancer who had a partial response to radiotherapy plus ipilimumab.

The CDR3 loop is CASSIGAGSSYEQYF. CDR3 nucleotide sequence: TGTGCCAGTAGTATAGGAGCGGGGAGCTCCTACGAGCAGTACTTC. The rearrangement links TRBV19 to TRBJ2-7, with 7 bases fitting TRBD2. J was trimmed by 0 bases and V by 1 base; bases with no gene match: 3. The length of the CDR3 is 15 residues. Per the germline V gene, CDR1 is LNHDA and CDR2 is SQIVND (reference sequence).